This is a list of T cell receptor beta chains from one sample in a study of TIL therapy for anti-PD-1-resistant metastatic lung cancer. Repertoires were generated with immunoSEQ multiplex PCR, while TCRdb's copy carries only in-frame clones and drops some. This sample has about 95,000 clones, with roughly 65% found just once. Material: tumor tissue, obtained at baseline. These receptors were obtained from a person aged 25 to 80 with non-small cell lung cancer. The CDR3 runs from the conserved cysteine through the conserved F or W. A D gene is named only where the DNA matches it firmly. The size of a clone is reported for some rows only, either as once, few or many, or as a class for expanded clones.

j_call	v_call	cdr3_length	d_call	clone_size	cdr3_aa	cdr3_nt
TRBJ2-3	TRBV10-3	12	TRBD2	once	CAILADTDTQYF	TGTGCCATTCTAGCGGACACAGATACGCAGTATTTT
TRBJ1-1	TRBV18	14	-	-	CASSSAIKNTEAFF	TGTGCCAGCTCATCGGCCATAAAGAACACTGAAGCTTTCTTT
TRBJ2-7	TRBV19	13	-	few	CATDTGSSYEQYF	TGTGCCACTGACACAGGAAGCTCCTACGAGCAGTACTTC
TRBJ1-5	TRBV30	16	-	-	CAWSASGRGWDQPQHF	TGTGCCTGGAGTGCCTCGGGTAGGGGATGGGACCAGCCCCAGCATTTT
TRBJ2-7	TRBV27	14	-	-	CASSFFGASYEQYF	TGTGCCAGCAGTTTTTTCGGAGCCTCCTACGAGCAGTACTTC
TRBJ2-2	TRBV27	15	TRBD2	once	CASSLGLARVGELFF	TGTGCCAGCAGTTTGGGACTAGCGAGGGTGGGGGAGCTGTTTTTT
TRBJ1-5	TRBV27	14	-	-	CASSLRDSNQPQHF	TGTGCCAGCAGTTTGCGGGACAGCAATCAGCCCCAGCATTTT
TRBJ2-7	TRBV29-1	13	-	-	CSVAGAGAYEQYF	TGCAGCGTTGCAGGGGCTGGGGCCTACGAGCAGTACTTC
TRBJ2-1	TRBV6-2/TRBV6-3	16	-	-	CASSYVWSQAYNEQFF	TGTGCCAGCAGTTACGTATGGAGTCAAGCCTACAATGAGCAGTTCTTC
TRBJ2-2	TRBV6-5	15	TRBD2	few	CASSVVAGVPGELFF	TGTGCCAGCAGCGTAGTAGCGGGAGTCCCCGGGGAGCTGTTTTTT
TRBJ1-1	TRBV19	16	-	-	CASSISHYAGGARAFF	TGTGCCAGTAGTATCTCACATTACGCGGGCGGGGCACGAGCTTTCTTT
TRBJ1-4	TRBV9	16	-	-	CASSPQGGTTNEKLFF	TGTGCCAGCAGCCCCCAAGGGGGGACAACTAATGAAAAACTGTTTTTT
TRBJ2-1	TRBV24-1	15	-	few	CATSTSGPAYNEQFF	TGTGCCACCAGTACCTCCGGGCCTGCTTACAATGAGCAGTTCTTC
TRBJ1-6	TRBV6-2/TRBV6-3	15	TRBD1	-	CASSSGQGEGSPLHF	TGTGCCAGCAGTTCCGGACAGGGTGAAGGGTCACCCCTCCACTTT
TRBJ1-2	TRBV12-3/TRBV12-4	13	-	-	CATKMGQGLGYTF	TGTGCCACAAAGATGGGGCAGGGGCTTGGCTACACCTTC
TRBJ2-5	TRBV4-2	15	TRBD2	-	CASRSGGALGETQYF	TGTGCCAGCCGCAGCGGGGGGGCATTAGGAGAGACCCAGTACTTC
TRBJ1-4	TRBV6-2/TRBV6-3	13	-	-	CASSGSVGEKLFF	TGTGCCAGCAGTGGTTCCGTCGGTGAAAAACTGTTTTTT
TRBJ2-1	TRBV5-1	16	-	-	CASSLAPGTSYNEQFF	TGCGCCAGCAGCTTGGCCCCAGGGACGTCCTACAATGAGCAGTTCTTC
TRBJ2-2	TRBV7-8	15	-	-	CASSLLLNSVGELFF	TGTGCCAGCAGCTTACTTCTTAATAGCGTGGGGGAGCTGTTTTTT
TRBJ1-4	TRBV7-2	15	TRBD1	-	CASSSTGVTNEKLFF	TGTGCCAGCAGCTCCACAGGGGTAACTAATGAAAAACTGTTTTTT
TRBJ2-7	TRBV7-2	13	-	-	CASSSVGPYEQYF	TGTGCCAGCAGCTCGGTGGGCCCCTACGAGCAGTACTTC
TRBJ2-6	TRBV5-1	16	-	-	CASSPDSNSGANVLTF	TGCGCCAGCAGCCCCGACAGCAACTCTGGGGCCAACGTCCTGACTTTC
TRBJ2-4	TRBV20-1	12	-	once	CSASRGGNIQYF	TGCAGTGCTAGTAGGGGGGGGAACATTCAGTACTTC
TRBJ2-7	TRBV5-1	15	-	-	CASSLAQTLSYEQYF	TGCGCCAGCAGCTTGGCACAGACCCTCTCCTACGAGCAGTACTTC
TRBJ2-1	TRBV5-4	15	-	once	CASSLDGGNAGEQFF	TGTGCCAGCAGCTTGGATGGCGGGAACGCTGGTGAGCAGTTCTTC
TRBJ1-5	TRBV6-5	15	-	few	CASSPTAAGDQPQHF	TGTGCCAGCAGTCCAACGGCCGCGGGAGATCAGCCCCAGCATTTT